This T cell receptor beta chain was identified in a study of PD-1 blockade in classical Hodgkin lymphoma. A note on this clone: Antigen specificity is unknown.

Every one of the patients relapsed after autologous stem cell transplantation (brentuximab vedotin exposure was variable). Reported best responses ranged across complete response, partial response or progressive disease. V lost 7 bases, J lost 2 bases, and 11 bases lay in between. From germline, CDR1 is ENHRY and CDR2 SYGVKD. This CDR3 is built from 14 residues. The protocol was immunoSEQ multiplex PCR, while the TCRdb copy is restricted to in-frame clones and leaves out a portion. The sample includes 45,000 to 65,000 clones, around 67% of them seen just once. Study-wide findings and caveats: A significant rise in TCR diversity was seen by C4D1 for CD4+ cells but not for CD8+ cells.

The chain links TRBV10-3 to TRBJ2-2; maybe TRBD1 (5 bases). The receptor was derived from a human donor with classical Hodgkin lymphoma. Sequences were derived from peripheral blood mononuclear cells (PBMCs), sampled before the second cycle of nivolumab. The CDR3 DNA reads TGTGCCATCATGGGGCAGGGAAACACCGGGGAGCTGTTTTTT. Translation gives CAIMGQGNTGELFF.